These 4 T cell receptor beta chains came from one sample sequenced in a study of Tregs in tolerant kidney transplant recipients. The data were produced by immunoSEQ multiplex PCR, yet TCRdb's version contains in-frame clones alone and is incomplete. The sample holds 90,000 to 130,000 clones, 90% seen once. This specimen consisted of CD4+ T cells from blood, obtained before the transplant. These receptors were collected from a human donor who received a combined kidney and bone marrow transplant.

The rearrangement joins TRBV4-3 to TRBJ2-7; TRBD1 is a possible D gene (5 bases). CDR3 length equals 14 residues. Germline lookup yields CDR1 LGHNA and CDR2 YSLEER. Trimming left V 0 bases short and J 3 bases short, with 9 bases between. The CDR3 protein is CASSQDRDSYEQYF. For the CDR3, the DNA is TGCGCCAGCAGCCAAGATCGCGACAGCTACGAGCAGTACTTC.

This chain uses TRBV18 with TRBJ2-5, with TRBD1 matching over 10 bases. V shed 3 bases and J 2 bases; nucleotides not matched to a gene: 6. This CDR3 has 16 amino acids. In germline, CDR1 is KGHSH, CDR2 LQKENI. The CDR3 sequence: CASSPTVGQGQETQYF. CDR3 coding DNA: TGTGCCAGCTCACCCACTGTGGGACAGGGGCAAGAGACCCAGTACTTC.

J is TRBJ2-1 and V is TRBV7-2, with 8 nucleotides matching TRBD2. The CDR3 runs to 16 residues. The V segment lost 5 bases and the J segment 4 bases; nucleotides outside the gene matches: 10. Germline CDR1 and CDR2: SGHTA and FQGNSA. CDR3 in DNA: TGTGCCAGCAGCCCCCGCGGGGGGCGCCAGTACAATGAGCAGTTCTTC. It codes for CASSPRGGRQYNEQFF.

The rearrangement uses TRBV5-1 and TRBJ2-1; 7 bases agree with TRBD1. J was trimmed by 0 bases and V by 4 bases; bases with no gene match: 4. The CDR3 covers 15 residues. Germline V gene lookup returns CDR1 SGHRS and CDR2 YFSETQ. CDR3 amino acids: CASSLYRGSYNEQFF. CDR3 DNA: TGCGCCAGCAGCCTATACAGGGGCTCCTACAATGAGCAGTTCTTC.